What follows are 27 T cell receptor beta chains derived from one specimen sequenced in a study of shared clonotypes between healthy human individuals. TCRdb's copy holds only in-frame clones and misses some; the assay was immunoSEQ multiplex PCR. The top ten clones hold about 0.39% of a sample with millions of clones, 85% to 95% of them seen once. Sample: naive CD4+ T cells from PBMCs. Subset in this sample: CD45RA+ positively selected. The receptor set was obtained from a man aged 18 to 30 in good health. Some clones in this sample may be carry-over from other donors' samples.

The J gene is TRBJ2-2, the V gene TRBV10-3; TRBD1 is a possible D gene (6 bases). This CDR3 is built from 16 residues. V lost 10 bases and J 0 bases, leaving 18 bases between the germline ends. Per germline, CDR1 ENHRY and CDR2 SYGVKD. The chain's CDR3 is CANAQQGNANTGELFF. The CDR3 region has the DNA TGTGCCAACGCACAACAGGGAAATGCGAACACCGGGGAGCTGTTTTTT.

The CDR3 reads CASSGPYEQYF. The DNA for the CDR3 is TGTGCCAGTAGTGGGCCCTACGAGCAGTACTTC. The chain couples TRBV19 to TRBJ2-7; D is ambiguous. V lost 5 bases, J lost 2 bases, and 4 bases lay in between. In germline, CDR1 is LNHDA, CDR2 SQIVND (reference sequence). The CDR3 spans 11 residues.

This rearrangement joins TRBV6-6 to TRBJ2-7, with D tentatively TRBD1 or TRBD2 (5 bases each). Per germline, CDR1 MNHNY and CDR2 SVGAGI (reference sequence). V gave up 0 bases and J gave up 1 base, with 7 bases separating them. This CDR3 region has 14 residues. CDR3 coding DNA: TGTGCCAGCAGTTACTCGTGGGGGTCCTACGAGCAGTACTTC. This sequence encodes CASSYSWGSYEQYF.

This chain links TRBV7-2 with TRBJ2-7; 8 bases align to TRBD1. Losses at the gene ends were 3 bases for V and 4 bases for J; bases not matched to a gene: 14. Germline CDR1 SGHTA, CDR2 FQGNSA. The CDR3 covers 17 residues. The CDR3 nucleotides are TGTGCCAGCAGCTTGCCGGTAGGGGCAGGGGGCTGGTACGAGCAGTACTTC. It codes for CASSLPVGAGGWYEQYF. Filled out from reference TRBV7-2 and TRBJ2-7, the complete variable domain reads GAGVSQSPSNKVTEKGKDVELRCDPISGHTALYWYRQSLGQGLEFLIYFQGNSAPDKSGLPSDRFSAERTGGSVSTLTIQRTQQEDSAVYLCASSLPVGAGGWYEQYFGPGTRLTVT.

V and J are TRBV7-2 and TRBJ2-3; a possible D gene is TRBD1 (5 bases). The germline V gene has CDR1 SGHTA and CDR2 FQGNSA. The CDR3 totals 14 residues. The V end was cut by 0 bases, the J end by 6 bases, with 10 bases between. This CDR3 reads CASSLAAGLDTQYF. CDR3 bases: TGTGCCAGCAGCTTAGCCGCAGGGTTGGATACGCAGTATTTT.

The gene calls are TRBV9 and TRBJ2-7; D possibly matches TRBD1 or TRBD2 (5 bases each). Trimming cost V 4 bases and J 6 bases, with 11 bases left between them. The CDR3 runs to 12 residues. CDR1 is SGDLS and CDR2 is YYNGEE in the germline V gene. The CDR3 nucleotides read TGTGCCAGCAGCCCTACGAGGGGCGAGCAGTACTTC. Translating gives CASSPTRGEQYF. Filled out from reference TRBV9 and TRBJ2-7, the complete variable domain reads DSGVTQTPKHLITATGQRVTLRCSPRSGDLSVYWYQQSLDQGLQFLIQYYNGEERAKGNILERFSAQQFPDLHSELNLSSLELGDSALYFCASSPTRGEQYFGPGTRLTVT.

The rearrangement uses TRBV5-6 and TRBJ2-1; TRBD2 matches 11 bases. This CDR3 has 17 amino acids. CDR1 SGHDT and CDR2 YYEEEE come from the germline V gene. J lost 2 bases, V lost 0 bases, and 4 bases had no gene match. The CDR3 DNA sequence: TGTGCCAGCAGCTTGGCCATGGGACTAGCGGCCTACAATGAGCAGTTCTTC. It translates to CASSLAMGLAAYNEQFF.

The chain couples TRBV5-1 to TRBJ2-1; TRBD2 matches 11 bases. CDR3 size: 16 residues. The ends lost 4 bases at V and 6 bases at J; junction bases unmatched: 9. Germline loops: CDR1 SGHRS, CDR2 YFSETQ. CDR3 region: CASSPLAGVSANEQFF. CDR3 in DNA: TGCGCCAGCAGCCCACTAGCGGGAGTGTCTGCCAATGAGCAGTTCTTC. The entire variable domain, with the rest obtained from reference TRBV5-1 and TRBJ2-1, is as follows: KAGVTQTPRYLIKTRGQQVTLSCSPISGHRSVSWYQQTPGQGLQFLFEYFSETQRNKGNFPGRFSGRQFSNSRSEMNVSTLELGDSALYLCASSPLAGVSANEQFFGPGTRLTVL.

Written as DNA, the CDR3 is TGTGCCAGCAGCCGGAGGACTAGCGGGAGGGAGACCCAGTACTTC. Translating gives CASSRRTSGRETQYF. This chain joins TRBV7-2 and TRBJ2-5; 14 nucleotides agree with TRBD2. Germline V lookup: CDR1 SGHTA, CDR2 FQGNSA. Trimming took 5 bases from V and 5 from J; bases not matched to a gene: 4. The CDR3 extends over 15 amino acids. The variable domain in full, completed from reference TRBV7-2 and TRBJ2-5, reads GAGVSQSPSNKVTEKGKDVELRCDPISGHTALYWYRQSLGQGLEFLIYFQGNSAPDKSGLPSDRFSAERTGGSVSTLTIQRTQQEDSAVYLCASSRRTSGRETQYFGPGTRLLVL.

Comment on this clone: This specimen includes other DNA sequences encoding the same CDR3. CDR3 nucleotide sequence: TGTGCCAGCAGCTTACTACGGGGCGAGCAGTACTTC. Translated, it gives CASSLLRGEQYF. The V gene is TRBV7-3, the J gene TRBJ2-7, with D tentatively TRBD2 (5 bases). The length of the CDR3 is 12 residues. V was clipped by 2 bases and J by 6 bases, with 8 bases between them. CDR1 is SGHTA and CDR2 is FQGTGA in the germline V gene.

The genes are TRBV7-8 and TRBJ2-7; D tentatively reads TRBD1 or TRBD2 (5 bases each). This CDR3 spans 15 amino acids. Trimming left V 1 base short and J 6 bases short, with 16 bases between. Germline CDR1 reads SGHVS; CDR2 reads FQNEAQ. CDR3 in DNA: TGTGCCAGCAGCTTAGTTGGTGGGACCAACAGCGAGCAGTACTTC. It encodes CASSLVGGTNSEQYF.

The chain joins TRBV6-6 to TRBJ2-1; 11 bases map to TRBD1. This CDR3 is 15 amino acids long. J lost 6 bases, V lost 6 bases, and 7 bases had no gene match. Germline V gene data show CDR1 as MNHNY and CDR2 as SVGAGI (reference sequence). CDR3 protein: CASRPPGQGVNEQFF. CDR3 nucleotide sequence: TGTGCCAGCAGGCCCCCGGGACAGGGGGTCAATGAGCAGTTCTTC.

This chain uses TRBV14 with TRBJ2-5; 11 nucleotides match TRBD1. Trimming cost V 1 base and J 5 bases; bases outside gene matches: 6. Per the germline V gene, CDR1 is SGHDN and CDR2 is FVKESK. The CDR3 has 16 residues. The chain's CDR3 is CASSQARTGGRETQYF. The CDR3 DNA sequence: TGTGCCAGCAGCCAAGCCCGGACAGGGGGCAGGGAGACCCAGTACTTC.

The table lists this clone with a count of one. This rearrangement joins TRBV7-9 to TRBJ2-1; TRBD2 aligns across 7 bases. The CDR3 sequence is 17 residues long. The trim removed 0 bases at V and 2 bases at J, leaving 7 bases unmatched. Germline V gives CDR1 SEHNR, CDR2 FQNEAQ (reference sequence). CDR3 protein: CASSLAGPSGAYNEQFF. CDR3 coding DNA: TGTGCCAGCAGCTTAGCCGGGCCTAGCGGAGCCTACAATGAGCAGTTCTTC.

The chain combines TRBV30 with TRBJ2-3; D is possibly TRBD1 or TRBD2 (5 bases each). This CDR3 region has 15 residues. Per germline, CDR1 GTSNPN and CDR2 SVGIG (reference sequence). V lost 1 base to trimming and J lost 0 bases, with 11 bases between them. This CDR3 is CAWSGGNRSTDTQYF. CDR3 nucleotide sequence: TGTGCCTGGAGTGGGGGGAACAGGAGCACAGATACGCAGTATTTT.

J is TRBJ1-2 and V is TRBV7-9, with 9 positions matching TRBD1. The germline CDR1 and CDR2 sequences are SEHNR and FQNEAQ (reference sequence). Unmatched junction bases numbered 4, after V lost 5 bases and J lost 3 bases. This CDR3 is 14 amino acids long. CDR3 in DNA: TGTGCCAGCAGCCCCGGGACAGGGTACTATGGCTACACCTTC. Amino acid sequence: CASSPGTGYYGYTF.

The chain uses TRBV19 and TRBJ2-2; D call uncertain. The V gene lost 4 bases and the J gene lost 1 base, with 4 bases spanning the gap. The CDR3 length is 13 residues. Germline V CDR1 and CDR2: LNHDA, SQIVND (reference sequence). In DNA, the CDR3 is TGTGCCAGTAGTAACAGGAACACCGGGGAGCTGTTTTTT. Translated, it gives CASSNRNTGELFF.

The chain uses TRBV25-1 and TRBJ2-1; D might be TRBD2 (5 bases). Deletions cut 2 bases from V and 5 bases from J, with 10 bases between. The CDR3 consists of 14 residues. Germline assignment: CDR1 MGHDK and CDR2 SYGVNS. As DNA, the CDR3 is TGTGCCAGCAGTGAAGGAGGTCGGGACAATGAGCAGTTCTTC. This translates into CASSEGGRDNEQFF.

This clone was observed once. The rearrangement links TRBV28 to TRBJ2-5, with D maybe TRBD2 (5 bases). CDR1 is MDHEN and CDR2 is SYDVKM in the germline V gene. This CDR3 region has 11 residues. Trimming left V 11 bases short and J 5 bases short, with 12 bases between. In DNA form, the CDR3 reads TGTGCCTCGGGATCGAGCGAGACCCAGTACTTC. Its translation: CASGSSETQYF.

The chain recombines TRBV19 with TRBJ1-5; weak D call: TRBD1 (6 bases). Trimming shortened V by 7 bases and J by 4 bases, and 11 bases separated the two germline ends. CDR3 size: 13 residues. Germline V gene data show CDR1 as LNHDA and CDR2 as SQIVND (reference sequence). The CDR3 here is CASTEGGNQPQHF. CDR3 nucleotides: TGTGCCAGTACAGAGGGGGGTAATCAGCCCCAGCATTTT.

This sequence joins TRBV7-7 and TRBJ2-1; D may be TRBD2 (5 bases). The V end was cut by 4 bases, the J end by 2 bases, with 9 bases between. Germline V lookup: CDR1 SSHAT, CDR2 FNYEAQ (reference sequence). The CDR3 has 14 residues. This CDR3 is CASSSSSAYNEQFF. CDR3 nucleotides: TGTGCCAGCAGCTCTAGTAGCGCCTACAATGAGCAGTTCTTC.

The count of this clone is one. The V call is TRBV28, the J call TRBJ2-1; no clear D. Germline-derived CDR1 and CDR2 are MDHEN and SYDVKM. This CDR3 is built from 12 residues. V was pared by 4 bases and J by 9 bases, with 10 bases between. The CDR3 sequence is CASSWTVSEQFF. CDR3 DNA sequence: TGTGCCAGCAGTTGGACCGTCAGTGAGCAGTTCTTC.

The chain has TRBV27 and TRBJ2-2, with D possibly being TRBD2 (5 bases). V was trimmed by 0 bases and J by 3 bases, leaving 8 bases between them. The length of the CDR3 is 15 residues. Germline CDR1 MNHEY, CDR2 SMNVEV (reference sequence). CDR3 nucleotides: TGTGCCAGCAGTTTATCGGGCGGGTACACCGGGGAGCTGTTTTTT. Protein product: CASSLSGGYTGELFF.

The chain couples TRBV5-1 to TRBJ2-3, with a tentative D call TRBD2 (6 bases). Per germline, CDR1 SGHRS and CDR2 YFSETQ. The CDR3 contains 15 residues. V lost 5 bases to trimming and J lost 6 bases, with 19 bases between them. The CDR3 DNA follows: TGCGCCAGCAGTGTACCCGGGACGGAGGGGGATACGCAGTATTTT. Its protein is CASSVPGTEGDTQYF. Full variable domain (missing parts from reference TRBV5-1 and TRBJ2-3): KAGVTQTPRYLIKTRGQQVTLSCSPISGHRSVSWYQQTPGQGLQFLFEYFSETQRNKGNFPGRFSGRQFSNSRSEMNVSTLELGDSALYLCASSVPGTEGDTQYFGPGTRLTVL.

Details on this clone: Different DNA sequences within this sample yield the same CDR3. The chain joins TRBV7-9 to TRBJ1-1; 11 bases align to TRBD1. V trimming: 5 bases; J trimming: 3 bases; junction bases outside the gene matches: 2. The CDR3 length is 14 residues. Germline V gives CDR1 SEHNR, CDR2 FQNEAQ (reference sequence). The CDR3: CASSTGQGDTEAFF. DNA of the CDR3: TGTGCCAGCAGCACGGGACAGGGGGACACTGAAGCTTTCTTT.

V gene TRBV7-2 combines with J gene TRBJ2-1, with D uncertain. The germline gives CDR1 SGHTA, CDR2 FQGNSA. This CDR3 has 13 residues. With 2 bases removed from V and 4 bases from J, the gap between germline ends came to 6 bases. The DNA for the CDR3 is TGTGCCAGCAGCTTATTCGGGTACAATGAGCAGTTCTTC. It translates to CASSLFGYNEQFF.

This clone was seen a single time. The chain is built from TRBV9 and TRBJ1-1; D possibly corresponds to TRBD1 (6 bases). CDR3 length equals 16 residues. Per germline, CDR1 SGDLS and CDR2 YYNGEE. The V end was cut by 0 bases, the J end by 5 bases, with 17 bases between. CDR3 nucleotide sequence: TGTGCCAGCAGCGTAGACGGACAGCCTTGGAGGACTGAAGCTTTCTTT. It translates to CASSVDGQPWRTEAFF.